The source of this T cell receptor (beta chain) is a study of blood T cell repertoires in COVID-19 (dated by TCRdb to 2018 to 2020). Broadly, across the study: Collaborator samples came from the United States, Italy and Spain and covered acute and convalescent phases of COVID-19. Where available, HLA class I and class II types were obtained from metadata supplied by the sample provider rather than from assay-based typing. The repertoires were released in a freely available public database meant as a resource for research on the immune response to SARS-CoV-2. The dataset comprised deeply sampled blood TCRbeta repertoires from subjects exposed to, actively infected with, or recovered from COVID-19. A de-identified subject ID, COVID-19 status, age in years and sex were almost always included in the sample metadata. Samples came from the ongoing ImmuneRACE study (first 160 participants) plus 1,254 subjects from 6 global collaborators. The material from the prospective study consisted of cDNA or gDNA derived from T cells, B-cell-depleted T cells, or PBMCs. Study-wide conclusions, independent of this receptor: Clinical and demographic metadata were provided uncurated, with the amount varying by source and participant.

The collaborating institutions used their own protocols to collect whole blood in K2EDTA tubes. Collaborator samples were shipped for TCRbeta analysis as frozen whole blood, isolated PBMCs, or DNA extracted from either sample type. TCRbeta CDR3 regions were amplified from genomic DNA by means of the immunoSEQ Assay, a bias-controlled multiplex PCR. The authors' pipeline ran thus. The number of nucleated cells in each sample was estimated by amplification of reference gene primers within the assay. Sequence reads were collapsed and filtered to measure the absolute abundance of every unique TCRbeta CDR3 rearrangement. Productive Simpson clonality was computed per sample as the square root of Simpson's diversity index over productive rearrangements. Held by TCRdb, this immuneACCESS table contains in-frame sequences only and omits some clones. Under half of the omission traces to an unresolved V gene where checked; the cause of the rest is unknown. Clone size and V and J calls were adopted from that table, with D and trimming inferred from the DNA. The sample table lists about 210,000 clones, around 88% of them with a count of one. 8.2% of the sample goes to the ten largest clones.

A distance of 15 bases separates the germline ends of V and J, which lose 1 base and 5 bases respectively. In the germline V gene, CDR1 corresponds to MGHRA and CDR2 to YSYEKL. Spanning cysteine to phenylalanine, the CDR3 consists of 16 amino acids. Just the 48-base CDR3 DNA is kept, in frame starting at base 1. This clone was counted only a few times. This clone's antigen is unknown. One base away there is no much larger clone; base qualities are not given. The chain employs TRBV4-1 and TRBJ2-1, with the D gene too uncertain to name. The sample comprised peripheral blood. This clonotype originated in a woman aged 45-65 years with acute or convalescent COVID-19. The CDR3 reads CASSQAANSRNNEQFF. The sequence in DNA is TGCGCCAGCAGCCAAGCGGCGAACAGTCGGAACAATGAGCAGTTCTTC.